By frequency, the clone carrying this T cell receptor (beta chain) is medium-sized. The data are from a study of T cell clusters in autoimmune cytopenias. One tube held mixed TRB-A and TRB-B primer pools for touch-down PCR. From its re-call of the multiplex PCR reads, TCRdb lists each CDR3 protein once, without DNA. The sample totals roughly 10,000 distinct CDR3 sequences; its top ten clones hold approximately 4.8%. TRB was amplified from roughly 270 ng of peripheral blood genomic DNA per sample. The CDR3 length is 16 residues. Germline V CDR1 and CDR2: KGHSH, LQKENI. The same data also contributed to another study, on T cell repertoires in aging, cancer and after chemotherapy. This second report adds: Donors were grouped into six age bands spanning 30 or younger through 70 or older. Age-matched healthy donors had significantly more diverse, less clonal blood TCR repertoires than untreated cancer patients. In cancer patients, declining TCR diversity with age involved lost richness and lost evenness. The repertoire data cannot show anything about immunological memory following chemotherapy.

The sample comprised peripheral blood. The chain couples TRBV18 to TRBJ1-3; TCRdb outputs TRBD1, but without DNA this stays unchecked. This sequence originates from a human donor in good health. CDR3 amino acids: CASSPSAGYSGNTIYF.